Included here is one T cell receptor beta chain sequence, with context. The source of the sample is a study of blood T cell repertoires in COVID-19. The length of the CDR3 is 14 residues. Germline trimming cut 9 bases from V and 2 bases from J; bases unmatched to any gene: 8. Germline V gene data show CDR1 as LNHDA and CDR2 as SQIVND (reference sequence). The protocol was immunoSEQ multiplex PCR, while the TCRdb copy is restricted to in-frame clones and leaves out a portion. There are about 160,000 clones in the sample; approximately 88% occur only once, and approximately 3% lies in the top ten. The sequence came from a man in his sixties with acute or convalescent COVID-19. Material: peripheral blood. The chain uses TRBV19 and TRBJ1-1; 8 nucleotides agree with TRBD1. CDR3 loop: CASTGTGPNTEAFF. Written as DNA, the CDR3 is TGTGCCAGCACCGGGACAGGTCCCAACACTGAAGCTTTCTTT.